This TCR beta chain originates from a study of blood T cell repertoires in COVID-19. Study summary: Whether acute or convalescent, the COVID-19 samples came from the United States, Italy and Spain. PBMCs, B-cell-depleted T cells, or T cells were the source of the cDNA or gDNA that made up the material.

This table comes from immunoSEQ multiplex PCR, and its TCRdb copy is limited to in-frame clones, with some not included. Of about 25,000 clones listed, roughly nine tenths are singletons. Trimming removed 3 bases from V and 10 bases from J; junction bases left unmatched: 6. This CDR3 region has 12 residues. Germline V lookup: CDR1 SGDLS, CDR2 YYNGEE. The TCR originated in a man in his 70s with active COVID-19. This sequence joins TRBV9 and TRBJ1-1; TRBD1 matches at 7 bases. The sample was peripheral blood. The CDR3 loop is CASSDRAGGAFF. The CDR3 bases are TGTGCCAGCAGCGACCGGGCAGGGGGAGCTTTCTTT.